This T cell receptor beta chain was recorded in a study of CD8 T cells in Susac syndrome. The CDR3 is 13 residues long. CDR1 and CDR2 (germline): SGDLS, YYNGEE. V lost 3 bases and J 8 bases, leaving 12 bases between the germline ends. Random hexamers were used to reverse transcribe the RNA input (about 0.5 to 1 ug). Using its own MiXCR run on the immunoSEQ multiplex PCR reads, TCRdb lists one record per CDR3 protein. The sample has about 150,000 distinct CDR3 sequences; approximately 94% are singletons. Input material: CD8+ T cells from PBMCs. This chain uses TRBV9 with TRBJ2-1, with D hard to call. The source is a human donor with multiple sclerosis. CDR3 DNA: TGTGCCAGCAGCGCCTCAACACGGGATGAGCAGTTCTTC. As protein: CASSASTRDEQFF.